The present T cell receptor beta chain was sequenced within a study of PD-1 blockade in mismatch repair-deficient tumors. PCR or immunohistochemistry showed mismatch repair deficiency in every enrolled patient. Generated by immunoSEQ multiplex PCR, the TCRdb table keeps only in-frame clones and is missing some. The sample records around 100,000 clones, over 60% being singletons. This CDR3 is 15 amino acids long. Trimming removed 3 bases from V and 1 base from J; junction bases left unmatched: 3. Germline lookup yields CDR1 SGHRS and CDR2 YFSETQ. The starting material was peripheral blood, obtained about 13 months after starting pembrolizumab. This TCR was sampled from an adult with mismatch repair-deficient cancer. V is TRBV5-1 and J is TRBJ2-7; 11 nucleotides match TRBD2. The CDR3 region is CASSWTSGQSYEQYF. CDR3 nucleotide sequence: TGCGCCAGCAGCTGGACTAGCGGGCAATCCTACGAGCAGTACTTC.